These 25 T cell receptor beta chains were sequenced from one sample in a study of vaccination and CD4 T cells after COVID-19 (dated by TCRdb to between 2021 and 2022). Their recognized antigens are unknown. Read against the paper, the sample's treatment or condition label means: roughly 10-day PBMC culture with coronavirus spike peptide pools or control peptides (ViraFEST assay). The method was PCR. TCRdb names Illumina iSeq 100 as the instrument used. At the Johns Hopkins FTIC core, DNA from the cultured CD4+ T cells underwent TCR sequencing with the Oncomine TCR Beta short-read assay. TCRdb applied fastp at Q25 and MiXCR to the public reads, then kept only in-frame beta chains. For every CDR3 protein sequence, its rows merge into one entry that carries the most common genes and DNA. The sample has over 10,000 distinct CDR3 sequences on record, 53% of them singletons. The top ten clonotypes cover 30% of the sample.

Sequencing was done on a sample of CD4+ T cells from blood, cultured in vitro. The receptors derive from a human donor who had recovered from COVID-19.

The rearrangement links TRBV20-1 to TRBJ2-3, with D uncertain. The ends were cut back, 6 bases at V and 3 bases at J, with 13 bases in the middle. The CDR3 has 13 amino acids. Germline V gene sequence: CDR1 DFQATT, CDR2 SNEGSKA (reference sequence). The CDR3 reads CSAEQRSTDTQYF. The CDR3 DNA reads TGCAGTGCAGAGCAGAGGTCGACAGATACGCAGTATTTT.

The genes are TRBV10-2 and TRBJ2-5; a weak D match, TRBD1 (6 bases). This CDR3 contains 15 residues. Trimming removed 0 bases at V and 5 bases at J, with 13 bases between. Looked up from germline, CDR1 is WSHSY and CDR2 is SAAADI. CDR3 amino acids: CASSESTQGMETQYF. Written as DNA, the CDR3 is TGCGCCAGCAGTGAGTCGACACAGGGCATGGAGACCCAGTACTTC.

This chain uses TRBV6-1 with TRBJ2-5; D is unclear. From germline, CDR1 is MNHNS and CDR2 SASEGT. V dropped 7 bases and J dropped 4 bases, with 16 bases sitting between them. CDR3 length: 14 amino acids. The CDR3 region has the DNA TGTGCCAGCATGACGGTTTTCGGCGGAGAGACCCAGTACTTC. Amino acid sequence: CASMTVFGGETQYF.

The chain joins TRBV10-1 to TRBJ2-2; 9 nucleotides match TRBD1. Germline V gene lookup returns CDR1 WNHNN and CDR2 SYGVQD (reference sequence). This CDR3 spans 17 amino acids. The trim removed 0 bases at V and 2 bases at J, leaving 4 bases unmatched. DNA of the CDR3: TGCGCCAGCAGTGAGTCTCGGGACAGGGAAAACACCGGGGAGCTGTTTTTT. Its protein is CASSESRDRENTGELFF.

The rearrangement joins TRBV6-1 to TRBJ1-3, with D hard to call. This CDR3 is 14 amino acids long. CDR1 and CDR2 (germline): MNHNS, SASEGT. The V end was cut by 5 bases, the J end by 5 bases, with 13 bases between. CDR3: CASSPPGSRNTIYF. The CDR3 bases are TGTGCCAGCAGTCCCCCCGGGTCGAGAAACACCATATATTTT.

This clonotype turned up a few times. The chain joins TRBV19 to TRBJ1-1, with 12 bases identical to TRBD1. Trimming cost V 5 bases and J 1 base; bases outside gene matches: 5. The germline V gene has CDR1 LNHDA and CDR2 SQIVND (reference sequence). The CDR3 has 16 amino acids. The CDR3 here is CASSPRDRGRNTEAFF. CDR3 DNA: TGTGCCAGTAGTCCCAGGGACAGGGGGCGGAACACTGAAGCTTTCTTT. Supplemented by reference TRBV19 and TRBJ1-1, the full variable domain reads DGGITQSPKYLFRKEGQNVTLSCEQNLNHDAMYWYRQDPGQGLRLIYYSQIVNDFQKGDIAEGYSVSREKKESFPLTVTSAQKNPTAFYLCASSPRDRGRNTEAFFGQGTRLTVV.

The chain has TRBV27 and TRBJ1-2; no reliable D call. From germline, CDR1 is MNHEY and CDR2 SMNVEV (reference sequence). This CDR3 comprises 15 residues. V lost 2 bases to trimming and J lost 0 bases, with 10 bases between them. The CDR3 spells CASSLGTEANYGYTF. The CDR3 DNA reads TGTGCCAGCAGTTTAGGAACAGAAGCTAACTATGGCTACACCTTC.

This clonotype appeared a few times. The chain is built from TRBV7-2 and TRBJ1-6; a possible D gene is TRBD1 (5 bases). Germline V gene lookup returns CDR1 SGHTA and CDR2 FQGNSA. This CDR3 has 14 amino acids. V lost 7 bases and J 7 bases, leaving 14 bases between the germline ends. The CDR3, as DNA: TGTGCCAGCAACCCTCAGGGATTCAATTCACCCCTCCACTTT. It encodes CASNPQGFNSPLHF.

This clonotype occurred a few times. The chain is built from TRBV11-3 and TRBJ1-1; D gene unclear. In germline, CDR1 is SGHNT, CDR2 YENEEA. Deletions cut 1 base from V and 2 bases from J, with 8 bases between. The length of the CDR3 is 14 residues. The DNA of the CDR3 is TGTGCCAGCAGCTTAGGAGGGATAAACACTGAAGCTTTCTTT. It yields the protein CASSLGGINTEAFF. The entire variable domain, with the rest obtained from reference TRBV11-3 and TRBJ1-1, is as follows: EAGVVQSPRYKIIEKKQPVAFWCNPISGHNTLYWYLQNLGQGPELLIRYENEEAVDDSQLPKDRFSAERLKGVDSTLKIQPAELGDSAVYLCASSLGGINTEAFFGQGTRLTVV.

This clonotype occurred a few times. V usage is TRBV7-2 and J usage is TRBJ1-1; D ambiguous. Trimming removed 4 bases from V and 0 bases from J, with 6 bases in between. CDR3 length: 13 amino acids. Germline V lookup: CDR1 SGHTA, CDR2 FQGNSA. CDR3 region: CASSWALNTEAFF. In nucleotides, the CDR3 is TGTGCCAGCAGCTGGGCGCTGAACACTGAAGCTTTCTTT.

The chain has TRBV28 and TRBJ1-1, with 8 positions matching TRBD1. Germline V gene lookup returns CDR1 MDHEN and CDR2 SYDVKM. This CDR3 spans 14 amino acids. CDR3 in amino acids: CAWRDRSMNTEAFF. CDR3 nucleotide sequence: TGTGCGTGGCGGGACAGGAGCATGAACACTGAAGCTTTCTTT.

The V and J genes are TRBV6-2 or TRBV6-3 and TRBJ1-5; TRBD1 matches at 7 bases. The germline V gene has CDR1 MNHEY and CDR2 SVGEGT. Losses at the gene ends were 1 base for V and 1 base for J; bases not matched to a gene: 4. The CDR3 has 16 amino acids. CDR3 sequence reads: CASSYLRGPSNQPQHF. The CDR3 DNA reads TGTGCCAGCAGTTACTTGAGGGGGCCAAGCAATCAGCCCCAGCATTTT.

In this sample, this clonotype turned up a few times. This chain joins TRBV20-1 and TRBJ1-6; D is ambiguous. V lost 0 bases to trimming and J lost 5 bases, with 14 bases between them. The CDR3 sequence is 16 residues long. Per germline, CDR1 DFQATT and CDR2 SNEGSKA (reference sequence). CDR3 DNA sequence: TGCAGTGCTAGAGACCCGACGTTAGGGAATAATTCACCCCTCCACTTT. Translation: CSARDPTLGNNSPLHF.

This chain connects TRBV6-5 to TRBJ1-5, with 8 bases lining up with TRBD1. The ends lost 4 bases at V and 4 bases at J; junction bases unmatched: 9. Germline V CDR1 and CDR2: MNHEY, SVGAGI. CDR3 length: 16 amino acids. CDR3 DNA sequence: TGTGCCAGCAGTTTCTACCGGGACAGGCCAAATCAGCCCCAGCATTTT. It yields the protein CASSFYRDRPNQPQHF.

The chain has TRBV4-2 and TRBJ1-5; a weak D match, TRBD1 (5 bases). CDR3 length: 17 amino acids. Trimming cost V 0 bases and J 3 bases, with 15 bases left between them. The germline gives CDR1 LGHNA, CDR2 YNFKEQ. CDR3 DNA: TGTGCCAGCAGCCAAGAATCATCGGGGCTTTCCAATCAGCCCCAGCATTTT. This encodes CASSQESSGLSNQPQHF.

The chain joins TRBV2 to TRBJ2-3; 9 bases align to TRBD2. Germline-derived CDR1 and CDR2 are SNHLY and FYNNEI. Trimming cost V 1 base and J 0 bases; bases outside gene matches: 2. This CDR3 region has 16 residues. Here the CDR3 reads CASSEGGGVSTDTQYF. As DNA, the CDR3 is TGTGCCAGCAGTGAAGGCGGGGGGGTGAGCACAGATACGCAGTATTTT.

This clonotype occurred a few times. The gene calls are TRBV27 and TRBJ2-7; 8 nucleotides align to TRBD1. With 4 bases clipped from V and 2 bases from J, the junction kept 4 bases outside the gene matches. Germline V gives CDR1 MNHEY, CDR2 SMNVEV (reference sequence). The CDR3 has 14 amino acids. CDR3 DNA: TGTGCCAGCAGTTCCGACAGGGGACCCTACGAGCAGTACTTC. Amino acid sequence: CASSSDRGPYEQYF.

The chain recombines TRBV7-2 with TRBJ1-1; D gene uncertain. The CDR3 covers 17 residues. Germline CDR1 and CDR2: SGHTA and FQGNSA. V was trimmed by 5 bases and J by 6 bases, leaving 25 bases between them. CDR3: CASSATVPSLRLPEAFF. CDR3 coding DNA: TGTGCCAGCAGCGCAACGGTTCCCAGCCTCCGACTACCTGAAGCTTTCTTT.

This chain joins TRBV6-2 or TRBV6-3 and TRBJ1-2, with 8 bases lining up with TRBD1. V lost 6 bases and J lost 3; bases outside the gene matches: 9. The CDR3 extends over 15 amino acids. Germline V gene data show CDR1 as MNHEY and CDR2 as SVGEGT. Here the CDR3 DNA reads TGTGCCAGCAGCCCCAGGGGGCGAGAGGACTATGGCTACACCTTC. Translating gives CASSPRGREDYGYTF.

This chain links TRBV20-1 with TRBJ1-1, with a weak D call TRBD1 (6 bases). This CDR3 has 16 amino acids. V lost 2 bases to trimming and J lost 0 bases, with 16 bases between them. Germline CDR1 DFQATT, CDR2 SNEGSKA (reference sequence). The CDR3 coding sequence is TGCAGTGCTAGAAGGCCGCCCGCAGGGGTGAACACTGAAGCTTTCTTT. This translates into CSARRPPAGVNTEAFF.

The chain combines TRBV19 with TRBJ2-7; 8 bases are a match to TRBD2. The CDR3 contains 15 residues. Germline V gene data show CDR1 as LNHDA and CDR2 as SQIVND (reference sequence). Unmatched junction bases numbered 6, after V lost 5 bases and J lost 0 bases. CDR3 region: CASSRGGRSSYEQYF. As DNA, the CDR3 is TGTGCCAGTAGTCGCGGCGGGAGGAGCTCCTACGAGCAGTACTTC.

This chain joins TRBV11-3 and TRBJ2-4; D not certain. Trimming left V 4 bases short and J 1 base short, with 11 bases between. Germline assignment: CDR1 SGHNT and CDR2 YENEEA. This CDR3 is built from 15 residues. The CDR3, as DNA: TGTGCCAGCAGCTCGAACAGCAACGCCAAAAACATTCAGTACTTC. It yields the protein CASSSNSNAKNIQYF.

This chain joins TRBV7-2 and TRBJ2-5, with 9 nucleotides matching TRBD2. V dropped 0 bases and J dropped 2; count of bases not matched to a gene: 4. The CDR3 contains 16 residues. The germline V gene encodes CDR1 SGHTA and CDR2 FQGNSA. For the CDR3, the DNA is TGTGCCAGCAGCTTAGCTTCGACTAGCGGACAAGAGACCCAGTACTTC. Encoded protein: CASSLASTSGQETQYF.

The chain recombines TRBV20-1 with TRBJ2-3; D may be TRBD2 (5 bases). V was shortened by 3 bases and J by 3 bases, with 13 bases between the two germline ends. This CDR3 comprises 14 residues. In germline, CDR1 is DFQATT, CDR2 SNEGSKA (reference sequence). The CDR3 bases are TGCAGTGCTAGTCGCAGGACTGGGACAGATACGCAGTATTTT. It translates to CSASRRTGTDTQYF.

A remark on this clonotype: A much larger clone sits a single nucleotide away, making a read error possible. The chain links TRBV19 to TRBJ1-4, with 7 bases that match TRBD1. This CDR3 contains 15 residues. CDR1 LNHDA and CDR2 SQIVND come from the germline V gene (reference sequence). CDR3 DNA sequence: TGTGCCAGTAGTAGCACAGGGGCTACTAATGAAGAACTGTTTTTT. Translating gives CASSSTGATNEELFF.